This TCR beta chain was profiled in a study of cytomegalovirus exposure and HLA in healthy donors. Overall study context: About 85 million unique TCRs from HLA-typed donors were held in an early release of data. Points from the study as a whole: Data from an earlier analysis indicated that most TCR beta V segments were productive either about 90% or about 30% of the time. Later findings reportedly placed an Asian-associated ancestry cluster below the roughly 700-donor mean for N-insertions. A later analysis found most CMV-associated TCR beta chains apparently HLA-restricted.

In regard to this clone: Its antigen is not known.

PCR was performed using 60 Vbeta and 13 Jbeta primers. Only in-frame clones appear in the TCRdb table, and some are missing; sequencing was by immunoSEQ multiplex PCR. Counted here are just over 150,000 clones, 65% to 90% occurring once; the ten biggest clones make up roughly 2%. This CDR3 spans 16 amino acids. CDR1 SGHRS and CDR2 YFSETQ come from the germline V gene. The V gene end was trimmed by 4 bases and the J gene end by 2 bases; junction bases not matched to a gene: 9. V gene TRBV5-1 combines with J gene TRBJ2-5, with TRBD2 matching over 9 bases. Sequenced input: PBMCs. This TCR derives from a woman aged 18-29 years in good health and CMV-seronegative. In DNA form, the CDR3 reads TGCGCCAGCAGCCTGGGACTAGCCCCGATACAAGAGACCCAGTACTTC. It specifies CASSLGLAPIQETQYF.